One and the same sample provided the 19 T cell receptor beta chains below, sequenced in a study of shared clonotypes between healthy human individuals. Libraries were prepared by immunoSEQ multiplex PCR; TCRdb keeps only in-frame clonotypes and omits some of them. The table includes millions of clones, roughly 94% detected once. The sequencing sample was made of naive CD4+ T cells sorted from blood. As for subset: CD45RA+ positively selected. The receptors were sampled from a man between 18 and 35 years old in good health.

This chain joins TRBV10-1 and TRBJ2-1; 8 bases align to TRBD1. The CDR3 has 15 residues. V lost 5 bases and J lost 3; bases outside the gene matches: 6. Germline loops: CDR1 WNHNN, CDR2 SYGVQD (reference sequence). The CDR3 here is CASSPDRGSYNEQFF. The CDR3 DNA follows: TGCGCCAGCAGTCCCGACAGGGGTAGCTACAATGAGCAGTTCTTC.

This clone was detected only once. This chain joins TRBV7-9 and TRBJ1-1, with D possibly TRBD1 on 5 matching bases. Germline CDR1 and CDR2: SEHNR and FQNEAQ (reference sequence). V dropped 5 bases and J dropped 4 bases, with 8 bases sitting between them. The CDR3 runs 12 residues. The chain's CDR3 is CASSPDSTEAFF. The CDR3 DNA reads TGTGCCAGCAGCCCTGACAGCACTGAAGCTTTCTTT.

The V gene is TRBV10-3, the J gene TRBJ1-4; a weak D match, TRBD1 (5 bases). The CDR3 has 15 amino acids. The germline CDR1 and CDR2 sequences are ENHRY and SYGVKD. V was shortened by 8 bases and J by 0 bases, with 13 bases between the two germline ends. CDR3 in amino acids: CAIGAGSSTNEKLFF. The CDR3 DNA reads as TGTGCCATCGGGGCAGGGTCCTCAACTAATGAAAAACTGTTTTTT.

As regards this clone: The sample contains more than one DNA sequence encoding this CDR3. The V gene is TRBV2, the J gene TRBJ1-6; D gene uncertain. The germline CDR1 and CDR2 sequences are SNHLY and FYNNEI. The ends were cut back, 1 base at V and 6 bases at J, with 4 bases in the middle. This CDR3 spans 13 amino acids. This CDR3 is CASSEVPNSPLHF. As DNA, the CDR3 is TGTGCCAGCAGTGAAGTGCCTAATTCACCCCTCCACTTT.

The chain couples TRBV28 to TRBJ1-1, with 7 bases lining up with TRBD1. This CDR3 has 14 residues. V dropped 6 bases and J dropped 4; count of bases not matched to a gene: 8. Germline values: CDR1 MDHEN, CDR2 SYDVKM. CDR3 protein: CASSNQGVSTEAFF. CDR3 DNA sequence: TGTGCCAGCAGCAACCAGGGGGTCAGCACTGAAGCTTTCTTT.

This clone was found once. V usage is TRBV6-4 and J usage is TRBJ2-3; 10 positions match TRBD1. Germline V gives CDR1 MRHNA, CDR2 SNTAGT. This CDR3 contains 14 residues. V lost 5 bases and J lost 4; bases outside the gene matches: 3. CDR3 residues: CASSRQGAADTQYF. The CDR3 nucleotides are TGTGCCAGCAGTAGACAGGGGGCCGCAGATACGCAGTATTTT.

J is TRBJ1-6 and V is TRBV15; D ambiguous. The CDR3 covers 15 residues. The germline V gene encodes CDR1 LNHNV and CDR2 YYDKDF (reference sequence). Trimming took off 0 bases at V and 7 bases at J, with 10 bases between the two ends. In DNA, the CDR3 is TGTGCCACCAGCAGAGACGGGGTCCAGAATTCACCCCTCCACTTT. This translates into CATSRDGVQNSPLHF.

Here the CDR3 DNA reads TGCGCCAGCAGCTTTCGACTAGCGGAAAATGAGCAGTTCTTC. It is translated as CASSFRLAENEQFF. The chain is built from TRBV5-1 and TRBJ2-1; TRBD2 aligns across 9 bases. Trimming cost V 2 bases and J 7 bases; bases outside gene matches: 4. The CDR3 contains 14 residues. Germline CDR1 reads SGHRS; CDR2 reads YFSETQ.

V and J are TRBV5-4 and TRBJ2-3; no clear D. The CDR3 totals 13 residues. The germline V and J ends were trimmed by 1 base and 5 bases, with 8 bases remaining between them. Looked up from germline, CDR1 is SGHNT and CDR2 is YYREEE (reference sequence). CDR3 protein: CASSLIGVDTQYF. For the CDR3, the DNA is TGTGCCAGCAGCTTGATTGGAGTAGATACGCAGTATTTT.

The count of this clone is one. The rearrangement uses TRBV4-1 and TRBJ2-1; TRBD1 aligns across 8 bases. This CDR3 has 14 residues. After removal of 4 bases from V and 4 bases from J, the junction contained 3 bases not matched to a gene. Germline V gene data show CDR1 as MGHRA and CDR2 as YSYEKL. CDR3 DNA sequence: TGCGCCAGCAGCCCGGGACAGGATTACAATGAGCAGTTCTTC. It is translated as CASSPGQDYNEQFF.

The rearrangement joins TRBV10-2 to TRBJ2-7; D remains unclear. The CDR3 runs to 13 residues. Trimming removed 5 bases from V and 2 bases from J, with 10 bases in between. The germline gives CDR1 WSHSY, CDR2 SAAADI. The CDR3 nucleotides read TGCGCCAGCAGTCTATGGGTCACCTACGAGCAGTACTTC. Amino acids: CASSLWVTYEQYF.

This chain connects TRBV29-1 to TRBJ2-7, with 12 bases fitting TRBD1. Germline V gene data show CDR1 as SQVTM and CDR2 as ANQGSEA. The CDR3 is made up of 17 amino acids. Trimming removed 4 bases from V and 6 bases from J; junction bases left unmatched: 16. The CDR3 protein is CSVAKFTRDRGLAEQYF. In DNA, the CDR3 is TGCAGCGTTGCCAAATTCACCCGGGACAGGGGGCTTGCCGAGCAGTACTTC.

This clone appeared once. The gene calls are TRBV27 and TRBJ1-5, with no clear D. The CDR3 spans 15 residues. Trimming stripped 2 bases from V and 0 bases from J, with 8 bases between. Germline CDR1 and CDR2: MNHEY and SMNVEV (reference sequence). The CDR3, as DNA: TGTGCCAGCAGTTTAGGGCCTTATAGCAATCAGCCCCAGCATTTT. It codes for CASSLGPYSNQPQHF.

This chain uses TRBV10-3 with TRBJ1-2; TRBD1 agrees at 9 bases. Germline CDR1 ENHRY, CDR2 SYGVKD. The CDR3 has 14 amino acids. Unmatched junction bases numbered 8, after V lost 6 bases and J lost 6 bases. DNA for the CDR3: TGTGCCATCAGCCACCGGGACAGGGAGGATGGCTACACCTTC. Residues: CAISHRDREDGYTF.

This chain uses TRBV29-1 with TRBJ1-3, with a possible D match to TRBD1 (5 bases). The CDR3 covers 15 residues. The V gene's germline CDR1 is SQVTM and CDR2 ANQGSEA. Between the trimmed V and J ends, which lost 6 bases and 3 bases, there was a span of 18 bases. For the CDR3, the DNA is TGCAGCGTCACCCGGGACGGCTTAAGTGGAAACACCATATATTTT. This sequence encodes CSVTRDGLSGNTIYF.

CDR3 in amino acids: CASSPLAAGAPYEQYF. The CDR3 DNA follows: TGCGCCAGCAGCCCTTTAGCGGCGGGGGCCCCCTACGAGCAGTACTTC. This rearrangement joins TRBV4-1 to TRBJ2-7, with D maybe TRBD2 (7 bases). This CDR3 has 16 residues. Germline CDR1 reads MGHRA; CDR2 reads YSYEKL. V dropped 4 bases and J dropped 2 bases, with 18 bases sitting between them.

With regard to this clone: Just one base apart from a much larger clone, this may be a read error. V is TRBV4-3 and J is TRBJ2-7; 7 nucleotides agree with TRBD2. The CDR3 runs 14 residues. CDR1 is LGHNA, CDR2 YSLEER, per germline. This CDR3 is CASSQEAGDYERYF. DNA for the CDR3: TGCGCCAGCAGCCAAGAGGCGGGAGACTACGAGCGGTACTTC.

The gene calls are TRBV7-9 and TRBJ2-2; 14 bases are a match to TRBD2. CDR3 size: 17 residues. The V segment lost 5 bases and the J segment 4 bases; nucleotides outside the gene matches: 6. The germline V gene encodes CDR1 SEHNR and CDR2 FQNEAQ (reference sequence). The CDR3 protein is CASSPRGLAGVTGELFF. DNA of the CDR3: TGTGCCAGCAGCCCCCGGGGACTAGCGGGAGTCACCGGGGAGCTGTTTTTT.

The V call is TRBV7-2, the J call TRBJ2-1; tentative D call: TRBD2 (6 bases). V was cut by 6 bases and J by 7 bases, with 10 bases left in between. Germline assignment: CDR1 SGHTA and CDR2 FQGNSA. This CDR3 has 12 amino acids. CDR3 amino acids: CASRRGTNEQFF. CDR3 coding DNA: TGTGCCAGCAGACGCGGGACTAATGAGCAGTTCTTC.